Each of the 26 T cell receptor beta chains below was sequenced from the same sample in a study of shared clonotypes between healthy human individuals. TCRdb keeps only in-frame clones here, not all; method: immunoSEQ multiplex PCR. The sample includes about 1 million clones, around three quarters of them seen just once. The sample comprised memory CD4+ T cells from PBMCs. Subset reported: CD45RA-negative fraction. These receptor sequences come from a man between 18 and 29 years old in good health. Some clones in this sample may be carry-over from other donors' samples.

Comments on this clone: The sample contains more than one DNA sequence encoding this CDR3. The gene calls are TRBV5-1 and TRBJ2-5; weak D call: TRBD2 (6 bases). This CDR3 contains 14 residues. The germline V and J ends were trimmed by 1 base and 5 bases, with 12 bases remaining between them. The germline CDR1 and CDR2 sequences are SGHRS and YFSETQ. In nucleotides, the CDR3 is TGCGCCAGCAGCTTGCGGGGGTCTGGCGAGACCCAGTACTTC. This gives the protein CASSLRGSGETQYF.

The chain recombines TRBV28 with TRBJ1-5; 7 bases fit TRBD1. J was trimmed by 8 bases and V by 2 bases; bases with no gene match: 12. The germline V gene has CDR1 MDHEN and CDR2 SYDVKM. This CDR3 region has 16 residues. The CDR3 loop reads CASSLGGGTHLKPQHF. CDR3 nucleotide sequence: TGTGCCAGCAGTTTAGGAGGGGGCACCCACTTAAAGCCCCAGCATTTT.

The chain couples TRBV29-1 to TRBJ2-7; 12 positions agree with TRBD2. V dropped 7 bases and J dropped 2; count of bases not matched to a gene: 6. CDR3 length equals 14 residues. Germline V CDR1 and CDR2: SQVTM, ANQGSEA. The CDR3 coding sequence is TGCAGCGCCGGACTAGCGGGACCCCCCTACGAGCAGTACTTC. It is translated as CSAGLAGPPYEQYF.

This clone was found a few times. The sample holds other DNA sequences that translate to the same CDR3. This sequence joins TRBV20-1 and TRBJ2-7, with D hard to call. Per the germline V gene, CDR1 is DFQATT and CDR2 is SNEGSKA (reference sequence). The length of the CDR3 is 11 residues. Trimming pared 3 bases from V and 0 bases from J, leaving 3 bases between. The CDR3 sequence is CSARTSYEQYF. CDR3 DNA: TGCAGTGCTAGGACCTCCTACGAGCAGTACTTC.

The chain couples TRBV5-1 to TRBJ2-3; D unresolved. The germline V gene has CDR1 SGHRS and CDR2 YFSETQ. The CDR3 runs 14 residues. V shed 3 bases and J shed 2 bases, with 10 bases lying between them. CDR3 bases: TGCGCCAGCAGCTCCGAACGTAACACAGATACGCAGTATTTT. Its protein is CASSSERNTDTQYF.

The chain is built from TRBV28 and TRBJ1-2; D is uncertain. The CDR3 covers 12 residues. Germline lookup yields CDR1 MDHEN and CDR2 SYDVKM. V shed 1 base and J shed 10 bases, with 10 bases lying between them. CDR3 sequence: CASSLSVPHYTF. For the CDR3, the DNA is TGTGCCAGCAGTTTATCGGTACCACACTACACCTTC.

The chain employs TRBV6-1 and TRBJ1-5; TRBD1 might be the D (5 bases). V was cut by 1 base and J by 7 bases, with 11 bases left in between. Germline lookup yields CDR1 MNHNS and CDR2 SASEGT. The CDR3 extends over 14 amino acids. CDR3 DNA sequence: TGTGCCAGCAGTGAAGTTGGGGGGGTACAGCCCCAGCATTTT. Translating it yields CASSEVGGVQPQHF.

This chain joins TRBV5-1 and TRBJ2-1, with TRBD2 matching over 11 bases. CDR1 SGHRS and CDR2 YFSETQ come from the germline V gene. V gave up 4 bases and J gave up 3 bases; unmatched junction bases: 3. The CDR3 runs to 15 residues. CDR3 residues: CASSGGLADYNEQFF. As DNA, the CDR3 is TGCGCCAGCAGCGGGGGACTAGCGGACTACAATGAGCAGTTCTTC.

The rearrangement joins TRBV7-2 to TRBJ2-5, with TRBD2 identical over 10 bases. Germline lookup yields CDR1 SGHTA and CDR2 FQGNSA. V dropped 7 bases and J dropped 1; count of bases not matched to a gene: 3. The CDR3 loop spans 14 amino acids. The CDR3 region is CASKSGRAQETQYF. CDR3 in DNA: TGTGCCAGCAAAAGCGGGAGGGCCCAAGAGACCCAGTACTTC.

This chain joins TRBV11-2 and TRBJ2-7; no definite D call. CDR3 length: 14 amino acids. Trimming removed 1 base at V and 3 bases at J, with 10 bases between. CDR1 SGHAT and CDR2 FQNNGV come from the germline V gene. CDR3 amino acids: CASSLGSLGYEQYF. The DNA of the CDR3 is TGTGCCAGCAGCTTAGGCTCTCTCGGCTACGAGCAGTACTTC. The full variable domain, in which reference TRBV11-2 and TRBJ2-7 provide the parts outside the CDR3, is EAGVAQSPRYKIIEKRQSVAFWCNPISGHATLYWYQQILGQGPKLLIQFQNNGVVDDSQLPKDRFSAERLKGVDSTLKIQPAKLEDSAVYLCASSLGSLGYEQYFGPGTRLTVT.

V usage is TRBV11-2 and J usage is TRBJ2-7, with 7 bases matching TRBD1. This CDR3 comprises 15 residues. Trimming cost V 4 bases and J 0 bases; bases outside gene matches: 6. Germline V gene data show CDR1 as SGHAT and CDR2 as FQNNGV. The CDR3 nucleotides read TGTGCCAGCAGCTCCCCCAGGGGGAGCTCCTACGAGCAGTACTTC. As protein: CASSSPRGSSYEQYF.

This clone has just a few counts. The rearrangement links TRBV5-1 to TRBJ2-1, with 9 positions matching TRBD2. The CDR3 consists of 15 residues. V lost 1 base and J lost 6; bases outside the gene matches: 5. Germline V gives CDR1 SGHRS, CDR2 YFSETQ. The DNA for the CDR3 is TGCGCCAGCAGCTTGATGGGACTAGCCCTCAATGAGCAGTTCTTC. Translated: CASSLMGLALNEQFF.

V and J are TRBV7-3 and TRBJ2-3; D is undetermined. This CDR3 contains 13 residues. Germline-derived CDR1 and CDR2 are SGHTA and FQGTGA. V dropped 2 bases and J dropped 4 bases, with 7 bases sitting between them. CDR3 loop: CASSLGPADTQYF. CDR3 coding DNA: TGTGCCAGCAGCTTAGGACCCGCAGATACGCAGTATTTT. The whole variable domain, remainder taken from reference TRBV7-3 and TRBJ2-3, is GAGVSQTPSNKVTEKGKYVELRCDPISGHTALYWYRQSLGQGPEFLIYFQGTGAADDSGLPNDRFFAVRPEGSVSTLKIQRTERGDSAVYLCASSLGPADTQYFGPGTRLTVL.

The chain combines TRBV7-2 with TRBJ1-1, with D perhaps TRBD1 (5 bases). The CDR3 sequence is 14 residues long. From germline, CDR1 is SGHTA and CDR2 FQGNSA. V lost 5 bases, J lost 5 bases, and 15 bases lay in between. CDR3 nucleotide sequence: TGTGCCAGCAGCCCTCGAGGGGCTTGGACTGAAGCTTTCTTT. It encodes CASSPRGAWTEAFF. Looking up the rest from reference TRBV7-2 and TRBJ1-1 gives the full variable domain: GAGVSQSPSNKVTEKGKDVELRCDPISGHTALYWYRQSLGQGLEFLIYFQGNSAPDKSGLPSDRFSAERTGGSVSTLTIQRTQQEDSAVYLCASSPRGAWTEAFFGQGTRLTVV.

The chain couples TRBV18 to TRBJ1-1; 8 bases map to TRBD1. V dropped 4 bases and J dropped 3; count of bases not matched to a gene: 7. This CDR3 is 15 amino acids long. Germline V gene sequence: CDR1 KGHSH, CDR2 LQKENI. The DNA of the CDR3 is TGTGCCAGCTCACAAGACAGGGGTGGGGACACTGAAGCTTTCTTT. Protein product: CASSQDRGGDTEAFF.

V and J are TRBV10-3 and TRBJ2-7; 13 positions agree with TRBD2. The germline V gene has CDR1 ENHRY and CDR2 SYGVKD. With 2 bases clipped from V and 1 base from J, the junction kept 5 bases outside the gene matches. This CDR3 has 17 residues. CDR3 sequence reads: CAISEPGTSGISYEQYF. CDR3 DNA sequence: TGTGCCATCAGTGAGCCGGGGACTAGCGGGATTTCCTACGAGCAGTACTTC.

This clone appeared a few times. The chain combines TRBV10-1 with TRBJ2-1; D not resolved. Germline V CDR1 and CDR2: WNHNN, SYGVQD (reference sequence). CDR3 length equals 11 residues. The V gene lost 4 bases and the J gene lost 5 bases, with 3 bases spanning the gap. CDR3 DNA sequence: TGCGCCAGCAGTGGACACAATGAGCAGTTCTTC. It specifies CASSGHNEQFF.

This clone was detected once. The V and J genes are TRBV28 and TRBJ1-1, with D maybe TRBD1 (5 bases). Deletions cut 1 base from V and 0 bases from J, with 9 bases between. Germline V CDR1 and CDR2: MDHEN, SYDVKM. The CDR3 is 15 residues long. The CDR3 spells CASSLSGGVNTEAFF. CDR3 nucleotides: TGTGCCAGCAGTTTATCGGGGGGGGTGAACACTGAAGCTTTCTTT.

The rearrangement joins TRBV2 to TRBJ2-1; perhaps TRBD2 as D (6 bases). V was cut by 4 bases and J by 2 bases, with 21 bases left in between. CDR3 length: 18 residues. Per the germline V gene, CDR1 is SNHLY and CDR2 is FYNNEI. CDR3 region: CASSGRGSQPGTYNEQFF. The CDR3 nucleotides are TGTGCCAGCAGTGGGCGGGGATCCCAACCGGGCACCTACAATGAGCAGTTCTTC.

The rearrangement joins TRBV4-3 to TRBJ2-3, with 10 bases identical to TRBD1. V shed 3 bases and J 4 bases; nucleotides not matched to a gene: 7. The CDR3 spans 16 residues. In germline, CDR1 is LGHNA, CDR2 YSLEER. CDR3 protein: CASSQKGQGSADTQYF. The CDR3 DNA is TGCGCCAGCAGCCAGAAGGGACAGGGGAGCGCAGATACGCAGTATTTT.

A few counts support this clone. The CDR3 coding sequence is TGTGCCAGCAGCGTAGTAGGTAGCGGGATAACGGGGAATGAGCAGTTCTTC. Its protein is CASSVVGSGITGNEQFF. The chain has TRBV9 and TRBJ2-1, with TRBD2 matching over 8 bases. This CDR3 spans 17 amino acids. The germline V gene encodes CDR1 SGDLS and CDR2 YYNGEE. V was clipped by 0 bases and J by 7 bases; unmatched bases: 12.

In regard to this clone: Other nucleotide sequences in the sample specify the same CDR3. CDR3 in DNA: TGCGCCAGCAGCTTACAGGGAGGGAATGAAAAACTGTTTTTT. Translating it yields CASSLQGGNEKLFF. The chain uses TRBV5-1 and TRBJ1-4; D is perhaps TRBD1 (6 bases). Per the germline V gene, CDR1 is SGHRS and CDR2 is YFSETQ. Trimming stripped 2 bases from V and 5 bases from J, with 10 bases between. CDR3 length: 14 amino acids. Based on the CDR3 plus reference TRBV5-1 and TRBJ1-4, the full variable domain is KAGVTQTPRYLIKTRGQQVTLSCSPISGHRSVSWYQQTPGQGLQFLFEYFSETQRNKGNFPGRFSGRQFSNSRSEMNVSTLELGDSALYLCASSLQGGNEKLFFGSGTQLSVL.

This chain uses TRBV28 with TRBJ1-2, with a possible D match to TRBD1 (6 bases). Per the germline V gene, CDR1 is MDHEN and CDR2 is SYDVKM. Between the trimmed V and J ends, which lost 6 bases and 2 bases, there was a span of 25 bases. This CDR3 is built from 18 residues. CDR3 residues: CASSFPRRGAHQNYGYTF. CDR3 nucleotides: TGTGCCAGCAGCTTCCCCCGTCGGGGGGCTCACCAAAACTATGGCTACACCTTC.

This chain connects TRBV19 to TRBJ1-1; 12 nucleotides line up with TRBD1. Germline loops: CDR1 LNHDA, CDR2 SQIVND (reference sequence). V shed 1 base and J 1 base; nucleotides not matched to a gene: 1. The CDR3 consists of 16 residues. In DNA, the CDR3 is TGTGCCAGTAGTATAGTGGGACAGGGGGCGAACACTGAAGCTTTCTTT. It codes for CASSIVGQGANTEAFF.

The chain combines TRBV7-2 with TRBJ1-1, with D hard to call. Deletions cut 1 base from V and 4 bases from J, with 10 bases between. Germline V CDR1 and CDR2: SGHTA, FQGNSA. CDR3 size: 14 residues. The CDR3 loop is CASSLGTTGTEAFF. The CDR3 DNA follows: TGTGCCAGCAGCTTAGGGACTACCGGCACTGAAGCTTTCTTT.

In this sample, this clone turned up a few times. CDR3 in amino acids: CASSRPGGTYGYTF. The CDR3 DNA follows: TGTGCCAGCAGTCGACCGGGGGGGACCTATGGCTACACCTTC. This chain links TRBV6-5 with TRBJ1-2, with D perhaps matching TRBD1 (5 bases). V gave up 5 bases and J gave up 4 bases, with 14 bases separating them. The CDR3 is made up of 14 amino acids. Germline CDR1 reads MNHEY; CDR2 reads SVGAGI.